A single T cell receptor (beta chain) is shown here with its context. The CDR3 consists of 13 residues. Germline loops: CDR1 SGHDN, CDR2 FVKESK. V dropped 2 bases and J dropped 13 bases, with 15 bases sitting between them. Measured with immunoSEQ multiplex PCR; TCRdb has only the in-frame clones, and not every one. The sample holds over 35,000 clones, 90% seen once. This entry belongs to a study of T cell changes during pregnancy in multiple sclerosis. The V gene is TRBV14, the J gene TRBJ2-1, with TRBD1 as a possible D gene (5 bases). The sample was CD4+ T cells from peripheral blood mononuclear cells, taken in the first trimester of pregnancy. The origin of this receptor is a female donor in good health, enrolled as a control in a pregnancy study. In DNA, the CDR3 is TGTGCCAGCAGCCAAACTATGACAGTTCCTCAGTTCTTC. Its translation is CASSQTMTVPQFF.